This TCR beta chain emerged from a study of T cell repertoires in cytomegalovirus infection. Study details: The public TCR beta signatures pointed to both CMV infection and matching HLA type.

The CDR3 length is 12 residues. Trimming removed 7 bases at V and 8 bases at J, with 12 bases between. Germline values: CDR1 LNHDA, CDR2 SQIVND (reference sequence). From the reads, TCRdb called clonotypes with MiXCR, one entry per CDR3 protein. Here the sample spans around 350,000 distinct CDR3 sequences, roughly 18% being singletons. Study-wide results and caveats: Clonotypes of TCR beta that were HLA-C-restricted and CMV-specific dominated the ex vivo response. Summed frequency of public TCR beta families distinguished CMV carriers with the relevant HLA.

This clonotype was found a few times. The antigen is unknown. The specimen sequenced was PBMCs. The chain uses TRBV19 and TRBJ2-1; possibly TRBD2 for D (5 bases). The TCR was taken from a human donor in good health (CMV status not recorded). Some clones in this sample may be carry-over from other donors' samples. The CDR3, as DNA: TGTGCCAGTACCACCCCCGGGGATGAGCAGTTCTTC. This codes for CASTTPGDEQFF.